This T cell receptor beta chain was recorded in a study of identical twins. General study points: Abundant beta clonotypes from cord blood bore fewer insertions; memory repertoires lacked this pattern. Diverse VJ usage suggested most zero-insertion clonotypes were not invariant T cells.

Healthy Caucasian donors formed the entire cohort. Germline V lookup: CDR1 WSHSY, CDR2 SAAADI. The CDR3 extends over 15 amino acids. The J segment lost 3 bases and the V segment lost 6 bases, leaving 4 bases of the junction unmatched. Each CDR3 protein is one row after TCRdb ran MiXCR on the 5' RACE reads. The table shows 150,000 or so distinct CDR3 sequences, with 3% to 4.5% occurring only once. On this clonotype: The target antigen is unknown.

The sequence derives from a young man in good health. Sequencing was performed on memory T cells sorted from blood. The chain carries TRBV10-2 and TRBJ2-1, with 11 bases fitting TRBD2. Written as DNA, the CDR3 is TGCGCCAGCAGGGGACTAGCGGAAAACTACAATGAGCAGTTCTTC. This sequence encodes CASRGLAENYNEQFF.